The clone carrying this TCR beta chain came up many times. Its antigen remains unidentified. The record originates from a study of metastatic and nonmetastatic thyroid tumors. Study-level information: From malignant and benign thyroid patients, repertoires in blood and in tumor or nodule tissue were compared.

Study conclusions and caveats: Malignant thyroid tumors reportedly had TCR beta diversity that was significantly higher than in benign nodules, in blood and tumor.

Treatment of any kind had been given to no patient before thyroid surgery. The CDR3 is made up of 15 amino acids. V lost 0 bases, J lost 4 bases, and 10 bases lay in between. The V gene's germline CDR1 is SGHTA and CDR2 FQGTGA. Original methodology: Using the CDR3 differences seen across clinicopathological groups, the authors built a distant-metastasis classifier for papillary thyroid cancer, which was meant to discriminate distant-metastatic patients. With MiXCR, TCRdb called clones anew from the PCR reads. None of the V and J calls come from the authors' own analysis; TCRdb made them. The sample consists of some 25,000 clones, around 20% of them appearing once.

The TCR was taken from a female donor with papillary thyroid cancer or a benign thyroid nodule (not recorded which). Some clones in this sample may be carry-over from other donors' samples. The gene calls are TRBV7-3 and TRBJ1-3, with D possibly TRBD1 on 5 matching bases. Sequencing was performed on blood. The CDR3 DNA reads as TGTGCCAGCAGCTTAACCGGGACCGCGGGAAACACCATATATTTT. Protein: CASSLTGTAGNTIYF.